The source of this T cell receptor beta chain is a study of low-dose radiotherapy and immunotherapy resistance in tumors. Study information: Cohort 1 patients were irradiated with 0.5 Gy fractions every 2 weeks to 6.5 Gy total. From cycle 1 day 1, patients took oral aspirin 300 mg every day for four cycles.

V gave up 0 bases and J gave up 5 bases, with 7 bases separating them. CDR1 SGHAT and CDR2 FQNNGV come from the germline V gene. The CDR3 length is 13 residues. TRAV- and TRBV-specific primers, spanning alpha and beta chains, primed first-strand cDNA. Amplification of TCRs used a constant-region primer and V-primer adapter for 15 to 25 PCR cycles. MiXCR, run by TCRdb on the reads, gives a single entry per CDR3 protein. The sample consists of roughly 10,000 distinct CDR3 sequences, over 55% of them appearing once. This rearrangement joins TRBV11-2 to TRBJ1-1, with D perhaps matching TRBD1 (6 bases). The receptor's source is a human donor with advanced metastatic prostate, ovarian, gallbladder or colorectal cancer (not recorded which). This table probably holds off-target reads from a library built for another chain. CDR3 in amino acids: CASSLDRGTEAFF. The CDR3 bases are TGTGCCAGCAGCTTAGACAGGGGAACTGAAGCTTTCTTT.